A single sample gave rise to the 17 T cell receptor beta chains below, sequenced in a study of T cells after yellow fever vaccination. Each CDR3 protein is one row after TCRdb ran MiXCR on the 5' RACE reads. The table includes about 170,000 distinct CDR3 sequences, approximately 10% detected once. Sequencing was performed on CD8+ T cells sorted from PBMCs, taken 15 days after the yellow fever booster vaccination. The source is a man aged 18-30 years who received the YFV17D yellow fever vaccine.

This clonotype was observed a few times. The chain combines TRBV4-1 with TRBJ2-7; 10 nucleotides match TRBD1. CDR3 length: 16 residues. J gave up 6 bases and V 4 bases, and 12 bases lay outside the gene matches. CDR1 and CDR2 from the germline V gene are MGHRA and YSYEKL. CDR3 coding DNA: TGCGCCAGCAGCCTCGAACCGACAGGGGGCCTTGGCGAGCAGTACTTC. It is translated as CASSLEPTGGLGEQYF.

V is TRBV7-9 and J is TRBJ1-5, with a tentative D call TRBD1 (5 bases). V lost 0 bases and J lost 5, with 17 bases in between. The length of the CDR3 is 17 residues. Per the germline V gene, CDR1 is SEHNR and CDR2 is FQNEAQ (reference sequence). In nucleotides, the CDR3 is TGTGCCAGCAGCTTAGCGGTGGGAGGGGTGAGGGATCAGCCCCAGCATTTT. It specifies CASSLAVGGVRDQPQHF. Full variable domain (remainder filled in from reference TRBV7-9 and TRBJ1-5): DTGVSQNPRHKITKRGQNVTFRCDPISEHNRLYWYRQTLGQGPEFLTYFQNEAQLEKSRLLSDRFSAERPKGSFSTLEIQRTEQGDSAMYLCASSLAVGGVRDQPQHFGDGTRLSIL.

This clonotype was counted ten times or more. The chain couples TRBV27 to TRBJ2-1, with 9 bases fitting TRBD1. V was pared by 10 bases and J by 2 bases, with 3 bases of the junction left unmatched. The germline V gene encodes CDR1 MNHEY and CDR2 SMNVEV (reference sequence). The CDR3 extends over 13 amino acids. The CDR3 sequence is CATQGATYNEQFF. The DNA of the CDR3 is TGTGCCACACAGGGGGCCACCTACAATGAGCAGTTCTTC.

V and J are TRBV7-9 and TRBJ2-4; D is undetermined. The CDR3 length is 11 residues. The germline V gene encodes CDR1 SEHNR and CDR2 FQNEAQ (reference sequence). V lost 5 bases and J 9 bases, leaving 8 bases between the germline ends. In DNA form, the CDR3 reads TGTGCCAGCAGCAAAGGCGGCATTCAGTACTTC. Its protein is CASSKGGIQYF. Based on the CDR3 plus reference TRBV7-9 and TRBJ2-4, the full variable domain is DTGVSQNPRHKITKRGQNVTFRCDPISEHNRLYWYRQTLGQGPEFLTYFQNEAQLEKSRLLSDRFSAERPKGSFSTLEIQRTEQGDSAMYLCASSKGGIQYFGAGTRLSVL.

This clonotype has a handful of counts. V usage is TRBV7-6 and J usage is TRBJ2-1; 7 bases are shared with TRBD2. Germline assignment: CDR1 SGHVS and CDR2 FNYEAQ. There are 15 residues in the CDR3. With 2 bases clipped from V and 5 bases from J, the junction kept 6 bases outside the gene matches. The CDR3 here is CASSLRTRINNEQFF. As DNA, the CDR3 is TGTGCCAGCAGCTTAAGGACTAGAATCAACAATGAGCAGTTCTTC. The full variable domain, rest sourced from reference TRBV7-6 and TRBJ2-1, is GAGVSQSPRYKVTKRGQDVALRCDPISGHVSLYWYRQALGQGPEFLTYFNYEAQQDKSGLPNDRFSAERPEGSISTLTIQRTEQRDSAMYRCASSLRTRINNEQFFGPGTRLTVL.

This clonotype was counted only a few times. The chain carries TRBV7-2 and TRBJ2-3, with a possible D match to TRBD1 (6 bases). Trimming took 2 bases from V and 1 from J, leaving 22 bases between them. In germline, CDR1 is SGHTA, CDR2 FQGNSA. There are 19 residues in the CDR3. CDR3 nucleotides: TGTGCCAGCAGCTTATGGGTCATCCGAACCCAGGGGCGCACAGATACGCAGTATTTT. Residues: CASSLWVIRTQGRTDTQYF.

In its sample, this clonotype was seen a few times. The chain is built from TRBV5-4 and TRBJ1-2; 7 nucleotides align to TRBD1. Germline CDR1 is SGHNT and CDR2 is YYREEE (reference sequence). This CDR3 is built from 13 residues. V was pared by 5 bases and J by 7 bases, with 8 bases of the junction left unmatched. In nucleotides, the CDR3 is TGTGCCAGCAGAAAAGACAGGGACCCTGGCTACACCTTC. The encoded protein is CASRKDRDPGYTF.

This CDR3 is CAVSRRIDTEAFF. The CDR3 coding sequence is TGCGCCGTCTCCAGACGAATCGACACTGAAGCTTTCTTT. V is TRBV10-2 and J is TRBJ1-1; D unresolved. V shed 11 bases and J shed 3 bases, with 16 bases lying between them. The CDR3 extends over 13 amino acids. Germline values: CDR1 WSHSY, CDR2 SAAADI.

The gene calls are TRBV5-5 and TRBJ2-3, with 9 bases aligning to TRBD1. V trimming: 3 bases; J trimming: 2 bases; junction bases outside the gene matches: 7. This CDR3 has 16 residues. Germline V CDR1 and CDR2: SGHKS, YYEKEE (reference sequence). The CDR3 DNA is TGTGCCAGCAGCTCTACCGGGACAGGGATCACAGATACGCAGTATTTT. It is translated as CASSSTGTGITDTQYF.

This clonotype was recorded a few times. The V gene is TRBV29-1, the J gene TRBJ1-1, with D possibly matching TRBD1 (6 bases). The V gene lost 7 bases and the J gene lost 0 bases, with 15 bases spanning the gap. Germline assignment: CDR1 SQVTM and CDR2 ANQGSEA. This CDR3 is built from 14 residues. Written as DNA, the CDR3 is TGCAGCGGCAAGGGGGGGACGGTGAACACTGAAGCTTTCTTT. Its protein product is CSGKGGTVNTEAFF.

The gene calls are TRBV4-3 and TRBJ1-1; D unresolved. There are 16 residues in the CDR3. Germline V CDR1 and CDR2: LGHNA, YSLEER. V lost 2 bases and J lost 2, with 15 bases in between. The CDR3 sequence is CASSQRSRKNNTEAFF. The CDR3 bases are TGCGCCAGCAGCCAAAGATCCAGAAAAAATAACACTGAAGCTTTCTTT.

This clonotype was observed at least ten times. J is TRBJ2-2 and V is TRBV5-1; no firm D call. Trimming took 0 bases from V and 6 from J, leaving 3 bases between them. Germline values: CDR1 SGHRS, CDR2 YFSETQ. CDR3 length: 12 amino acids. The CDR3 reads CASSLAAGELFF. The CDR3 DNA sequence: TGCGCCAGCAGCTTGGCGGCCGGGGAGCTGTTTTTT.

The chain recombines TRBV5-1 with TRBJ1-5; no reliable D call. The CDR3 runs to 15 residues. Germline assignment: CDR1 SGHRS and CDR2 YFSETQ. V dropped 7 bases and J dropped 0 bases, with 14 bases sitting between them. The CDR3: CASRLNLGSNQPQHF. The CDR3 nucleotides read TGCGCCAGCCGGTTAAATCTTGGTAGCAATCAGCCCCAGCATTTT.

V and J are TRBV7-9 and TRBJ2-2; 7 bases map to TRBD1. Per germline, CDR1 SEHNR and CDR2 FQNEAQ (reference sequence). V shed 1 base and J 6 bases; nucleotides not matched to a gene: 5. This CDR3 has 15 residues. CDR3 sequence reads: CASSLGDSSAGELFF. The CDR3 bases are TGTGCCAGCAGCTTAGGGGACAGCTCCGCCGGGGAGCTGTTTTTT.

The chain combines TRBV6-2 or TRBV6-3 with TRBJ1-5; TRBD1 agrees at 9 bases. The CDR3 is 17 residues long. Germline-derived CDR1 and CDR2 are MNHEY and SVGEGT. Germline trimming cut 1 base from V and 5 bases from J; bases unmatched to any gene: 9. Here the CDR3 DNA reads TGTGCCAGCAGTTACTTGCCGGGACAGGGTAACGATCAGCCCCAGCATTTT. Its protein is CASSYLPGQGNDQPQHF.

The chain joins TRBV7-9 to TRBJ2-1; possibly TRBD2 for D (7 bases). The V end was cut by 9 bases, the J end by 9 bases, with 18 bases between. CDR1 and CDR2 (germline): SEHNR, FQNEAQ (reference sequence). CDR3 length: 13 residues. CDR3 residues: CASTTAGAIEQFF. CDR3 sequence (DNA): TGTGCCAGTACGACGGCGGGGGCTATTGAGCAGTTCTTC. The full variable domain, its missing parts supplied by reference TRBV7-9 and TRBJ2-1, is DTGVSQNPRHKITKRGQNVTFRCDPISEHNRLYWYRQTLGQGPEFLTYFQNEAQLEKSRLLSDRFSAERPKGSFSTLEIQRTEQGDSAMYLCASTTAGAIEQFFGPGTRLTVL.

This clonotype was seen a handful of times. The V call is TRBV12-3 or TRBV12-4, the J call TRBJ1-4; 7 nucleotides line up with TRBD1. V was clipped by 10 bases and J by 2 bases; unmatched bases: 4. The CDR3 totals 13 residues. The CDR3 DNA follows: TGTGCCACGGGGGACAGTACTAATGAAAAACTGTTTTTT. Amino acid sequence: CATGDSTNEKLFF.